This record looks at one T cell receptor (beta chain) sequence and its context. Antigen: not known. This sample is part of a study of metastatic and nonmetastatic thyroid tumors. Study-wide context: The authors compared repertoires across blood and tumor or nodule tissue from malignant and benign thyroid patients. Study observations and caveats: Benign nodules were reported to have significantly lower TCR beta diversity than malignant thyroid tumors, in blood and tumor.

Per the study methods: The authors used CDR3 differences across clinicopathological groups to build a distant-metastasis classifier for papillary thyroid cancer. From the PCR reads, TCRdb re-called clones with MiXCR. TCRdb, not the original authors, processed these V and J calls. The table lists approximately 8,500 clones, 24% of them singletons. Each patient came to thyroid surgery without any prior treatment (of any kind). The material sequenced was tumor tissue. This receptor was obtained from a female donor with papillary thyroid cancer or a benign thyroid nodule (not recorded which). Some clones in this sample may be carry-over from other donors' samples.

The CDR3 nucleotides are TGTGCCAGCAGCTTAGAAGCGGGGGCGGTTCGGGACACCGGGGAGCTGTTTTTT. This gives the protein CASSLEAGAVRDTGELFF. This chain uses TRBV11-1 with TRBJ2-2, with 8 bases that match TRBD2. Germline CDR1 SGHAT, CDR2 FQDESV (reference sequence). CDR3 length: 18 amino acids. With V trimmed by 1 base and J by 3 bases, 10 bases remained unmatched.